The rows below give T cell receptor beta chains drawn from one sample of a study of post-analysis software for immune sequencing data. TCRdb reprocessed the PCR reads with MiXCR, giving one entry per CDR3 protein. The table records 750,000 to 950,000 distinct CDR3 sequences, about 50% of them present only once. The sequenced sample consisted of blood. These receptors all come from a girl between 10 and 17 years old with multiple sclerosis. The CDR3 runs from the conserved cysteine through the conserved F or W. The order of the fields is J gene, V gene, clone size, D gene, CDR3 DNA, CDR3 protein. A D gene is named only where the DNA matches it firmly. Size values are once, few and many counts, or a class for expanded clones, and some rows have none.

TRBJ2-7 | TRBV21-1 | - | - | TGTGCCAGCAGCAAAGTGAGAATCGGTGGCTCCTACGAGCAGTACTTC | CASSKVRIGGSYEQYF
TRBJ1-2 | TRBV10-2 | - | - | TGCGCCAGCAGTGAGTCGATAACAGGCCGGGCCTATGGCTACACCTTC | CASSESITGRAYGYTF
TRBJ2-4 | TRBV20-1 | - | TRBD1 | TGCAGTGCTAGTCAGAGACAGGGAGCCAAAAACATTCAGTACTTC | CSASQRQGAKNIQYF
TRBJ1-5 | TRBV12-3/TRBV12-4 | - | - | TGTGCCAGCAGTCTGGAGGGGATTAGCAATCAGCCCCAGCATTTT | CASSLEGISNQPQHF
TRBJ1-2 | TRBV20-1 | - | TRBD1 | TGCAGTGCTAGGCCCCTATTCCGGGACAGGGCAATAGAGGGCTACACCTTC | CSARPLFRDRAIEGYTF
TRBJ1-5 | TRBV2 | - | - | TGTGCCAGCAAAGAGGGTAGGGGTCAGCCCCAGCATTTT | CASKEGRGQPQHF
TRBJ1-3 | TRBV15 | - | - | TGTGCCACCTGCAGAGAGGTGAACAGGATGAGACCTGGAAACACCATATATTTT | CATCREVNRMRPGNTIYF
TRBJ2-7 | TRBV29-1 | few | TRBD2 | TGCAGCGTTGGCCCGGGAGGTCCCTCTTACGAGCAGTACTTC | CSVGPGGPSYEQYF
TRBJ1-2 | TRBV5-5 | - | - | TGTGCCAGCACACTAGAGAGCACGTCTTATGGCTACACCTTC | CASTLESTSYGYTF
TRBJ1-2 | TRBV27 | - | - | TGTGCCAGCAGTCCTACTCTCTCGGGGGACTATGGCTACACCTTC | CASSPTLSGDYGYTF
TRBJ2-7 | TRBV11-2 | few | TRBD2 | TGTGCCAGCAGCTACCAACGTTGGGGTAGCGGGGGATCCTATAACGAGCAGTACTTC | CASSYQRWGSGGSYNEQYF
TRBJ2-1 | TRBV20-1 | - | TRBD1 | TGCAGTGCTAGCGACAGGGTCGCCTACAATGAGCAGTTCTTC | CSASDRVAYNEQFF
TRBJ2-7 | TRBV11-2 | - | TRBD2 | TGTGCCAGCAGCTTAGACACTAGCGGGGGACTCACCTACGAGCAGTACTTC | CASSLDTSGGLTYEQYF
TRBJ2-7 | TRBV2 | - | - | TGTGCCATGTCAGGGGACTCCTACGAGCAGTACTTC | CAMSGDSYEQYF
TRBJ2-7 | TRBV7-8 | - | - | TGTGCCAGCAGCTTAAATAGCGTCCCAGGGGAGCAGTACTTC | CASSLNSVPGEQYF
TRBJ2-5 | TRBV6-1 | - | - | TGTGCCAGCGGGAGCTCCGGGACAACTTCGCCCAAGCAGTACTTC | CASGSSGTTSPKQYF
TRBJ2-1 | TRBV5-6 | - | - | TGTGCCAGCAGCTTTGACAGGTCAACGTACAATGAGCAGTTCTTC | CASSFDRSTYNEQFF
TRBJ1-2 | TRBV25-1 | - | TRBD1 | TGTGCCAACGAATCCTCCGGGACAGGGGACTATGGCTACACCTTC | CANESSGTGDYGYTF
TRBJ2-1 | TRBV12-3/TRBV12-4 | - | TRBD2 | TGTGCCAGCAGTTTAAGGTTGGGGACTAGCGGGAGGAATGAGCAGTTCTTC | CASSLRLGTSGRNEQFF
TRBJ1-2 | TRBV13 | - | - | TGTGCCAGCAGCTTAAGGTTAACAGGGAGGTATGGCTACACCTTC | CASSLRLTGRYGYTF
TRBJ2-4 | TRBV20-1 | few | - | TGCAGTGCTAGAGATCTCAAAGCCAAAAACATTCAGTACTTC | CSARDLKAKNIQYF
TRBJ2-4 | TRBV12-3/TRBV12-4 | many | - | TGTGCCAGCAGTTTGGGGGGTAGTGACATTCAGTACTTC | CASSLGGSDIQYF
TRBJ2-3 | TRBV7-9 | - | TRBD2 | TGTGCCAGCAGCTTCGAGCGGGGGGTCGATACGCAGTATTTT | CASSFERGVDTQYF
TRBJ2-3 | TRBV5-1 | - | - | TGCGCCAGCAGCTTGGAGTTAGATACGCAGTATTTT | CASSLELDTQYF
TRBJ1-2 | TRBV7-2 | - | - | TGTGCCAGCAGCCCGAGAGTGGTAGGGGGTGTCGCCTATGGCTACACCTTC | CASSPRVVGGVAYGYTF
TRBJ2-3 | TRBV7-9 | - | - | TGTGCCAGCAGCGCGGAAGGGGGATCGGGCACAGATACGCAGTATTTT | CASSAEGGSGTDTQYF
TRBJ1-1 | TRBV12-3/TRBV12-4 | - | TRBD1 | TGTGCCAGCAGTGACAGGGGGAGGGGAAACACTGAAGCTTTCTTT | CASSDRGRGNTEAFF
TRBJ2-5 | TRBV7-8 | - | - | TGTGCCAGCAGCGGTGCAGGAGGACGAGAGACCCAGTACTTC | CASSGAGGRETQYF
TRBJ1-2 | TRBV4-2 | few | - | TGTGCCAGCAGCCCAACCGGGGCAGGGAGCTATGGCTACACCTTC | CASSPTGAGSYGYTF
TRBJ1-2 | TRBV7-3 | few | TRBD1 | TGTGCCAGCAGCTTATGGCCAGGGGGCTATGGCTACACCTTC | CASSLWPGGYGYTF
TRBJ2-1 | TRBV20-1 | - | - | TGCAGTGCTAGCAGGGGGGTTCTCCAGTTCTTC | CSASRGVLQFF
TRBJ2-7 | TRBV5-1 | - | TRBD1 | TGCGCCAGCAGCTTGGTCCTGGGACAGGGCAACGAGCAGTACTTC | CASSLVLGQGNEQYF
TRBJ2-1 | TRBV10-2 | - | - | TGCGCCAGCAGTGAGTCGATAGGCACCAGGGGTGAGCAGTTCTTC | CASSESIGTRGEQFF
TRBJ1-2 | TRBV15 | few | - | TGTGCCACCAGAGACGGACAGACTTTTTCCTATGGCTACACCTTC | CATRDGQTFSYGYTF
TRBJ2-3 | TRBV5-1 | once | - | TGCGCCAGCAGCACCCCCGGACTTACCACAGATACGCAGTATTTT | CASSTPGLTTDTQYF
TRBJ2-7 | TRBV29-1 | few | TRBD2 | TGCAGCGTTGGGGGACTAGCGGGAGGATACGAGCAGTACTTC | CSVGGLAGGYEQYF
TRBJ2-3 | TRBV6-5 | few | - | TGTGCCAGCAGTCCAAACCCCATCCCAGATACGCAGTATTTT | CASSPNPIPDTQYF
TRBJ2-5 | TRBV20-1 | - | TRBD2 | TGCAGTGCAGGCGGGACTAGCGGACAAGAGACCCAGTACTTC | CSAGGTSGQETQYF
TRBJ2-1 | TRBV29-1 | - | - | TGCAGCGTGGGACGGGTTGGGATCCTCAATGAGCAGTTCTTC | CSVGRVGILNEQFF
TRBJ2-5 | TRBV29-1 | - | - | TGCAGCGCTTGCAGGGGGGTACAAGAGACCCAGTACTTC | CSACRGVQETQYF
TRBJ2-7 | TRBV6-5 | few | - | TGTGCCAGCAGTTACACCACAGGCTACTACGAGCAGTACTTC | CASSYTTGYYEQYF
TRBJ2-7 | TRBV20-1 | - | TRBD1 | TGCAGTGCTCCTAGGACAGGGGGCAGCGAGCAGTACTTC | CSAPRTGGSEQYF
TRBJ2-5 | TRBV6-2/TRBV6-3 | few | - | TGTGCCAGCAGTTACGGACGGAAAGAGACCCAGTACTTC | CASSYGRKETQYF
TRBJ2-1 | TRBV20-1 | - | - | TGCAGTGCTAGAGCTTGGCTAGCCTACAATGAGCAGTTCTTC | CSARAWLAYNEQFF
TRBJ1-2 | TRBV12-3/TRBV12-4 | - | - | TGTGCCAGCAGACCCCGCTACTATGGCTACACCTTC | CASRPRYYGYTF
TRBJ2-5 | TRBV2 | - | - | TGTGCCAGCAGGGAAGCGGCGACCCAAGAGACCCAGTACTTC | CASREAATQETQYF
TRBJ1-1 | TRBV18 | - | - | TGTGCCAGCTCACCTAACAGACGACGTACCAACACTGAAGCTTTCTTT | CASSPNRRRTNTEAFF
TRBJ2-5 | TRBV5-1 | - | TRBD1 | TGCGCCAGCAGCTTGCCCGCTAAGACAGGGAAGGAGACCCAGTACTTC | CASSLPAKTGKETQYF
TRBJ2-3 | TRBV20-1 | - | - | TGCAGTGCTAGAGATTGGACGTATACGCAGTATTTT | CSARDWTYTQYF
TRBJ2-7 | TRBV2 | - | TRBD2 | TGTGCCAGCAGTGTGACTAGCGGTCCGGACGAGCAGTACTTC | CASSVTSGPDEQYF
TRBJ1-6 | TRBV15 | - | - | TGTGCCACCAGCAGAGATCGCGGGGTGGCGGCCGGTTCACCCCTCCACTTT | CATSRDRGVAAGSPLHF
TRBJ2-7 | TRBV19 | - | - | TGTGCCAGTAGTGGGGGGACCCACGAGCAGTACTTC | CASSGGTHEQYF
TRBJ2-3 | TRBV20-1 | few | - | TGCAGTGTCACGGGAGAATGGCACACAGATACGCAGTATTTT | CSVTGEWHTDTQYF
TRBJ2-1 | TRBV12-3/TRBV12-4 | few | - | TGTGCCAGCAGTTTCTGGGGAGGCCCCAATGAGCAGTTCTTC | CASSFWGGPNEQFF
TRBJ2-7 | TRBV14 | few | TRBD1 | TGTGCCAGCAGCCCGACCAATCGGGACAGGCCACCAGACGAGCAGTACTTC | CASSPTNRDRPPDEQYF
TRBJ1-1 | TRBV14 | - | TRBD1 | TGTGCCAGCAGCCAGATTGGGGGACAGGGGTTGGTAGCTTTCTTT | CASSQIGGQGLVAFF
TRBJ2-1 | TRBV28 | - | TRBD2 | TGTGCCAGCAGCCGGGGGGGTGAATACAATGAGCAGTTCTTC | CASSRGGEYNEQFF
TRBJ1-5 | TRBV20-1 | - | TRBD1 | TGCAGTGCTGGGCCCAACAGGGGTGGCAATCAGCCCCAGCATTTT | CSAGPNRGGNQPQHF
TRBJ1-2 | TRBV7-3 | - | - | TGTGCCAGCAGCCAAGCAGGGATCTATGGCTACACCTTC | CASSQAGIYGYTF